The 31 T cell receptor beta chains reported below all come from one sample, sequenced in a study of cytomegalovirus exposure and HLA in healthy donors. 13 Jbeta primers and 60 Vbeta primers were used for the PCR. Produced via immunoSEQ multiplex PCR; TCRdb's table is partial and in-frame only. Counted here are some 180,000 clones, roughly 9.4% occurring once; the ten biggest clones make up 1% to 1.5%. Sequenced material: PBMCs. The receptors derive from a woman aged 25 to 39 in good health and CMV-seropositive.

This clone occurred a few times. This chain joins TRBV5-4 and TRBJ2-3, with 9 bases fitting TRBD2. This CDR3 contains 17 residues. Germline V CDR1 and CDR2: SGHNT, YYREEE (reference sequence). Losses at the gene ends were 4 bases for V and 0 bases for J; bases not matched to a gene: 9. CDR3 sequence reads: CASSLGWTSVSTDTQYF. The CDR3 DNA is TGTGCCAGCAGCCTCGGTTGGACTAGCGTTAGCACAGATACGCAGTATTTT.

This clone was counted between two and nine times. The chain has TRBV27 and TRBJ2-7; the match to TRBD2 covers 7 bases. J gave up 1 base and V 6 bases, and 9 bases lay outside the gene matches. This CDR3 contains 15 residues. CDR1 and CDR2 (germline): MNHEY, SMNVEV (reference sequence). The CDR3 DNA reads TGTGCCAGCAGCCCTGGACTAGTCCTTTCCTACGAGCAGTACTTC. As protein: CASSPGLVLSYEQYF.

The chain couples TRBV14 to TRBJ2-4, with 7 positions matching TRBD2. From germline, CDR1 is SGHDN and CDR2 FVKESK. V lost 4 bases, J lost 0 bases, and 9 bases stayed unmatched. The CDR3 length is 17 residues. CDR3 residues: CASSPLFIAGAKNIQYF. CDR3 nucleotides: TGTGCCAGCAGCCCACTTTTTATAGCGGGAGCCAAAAACATTCAGTACTTC.

This clone showed up just a few times. V is TRBV11-2 and J is TRBJ2-7, with D maybe TRBD2 (6 bases). The V and J ends lost 2 bases and 2 bases respectively, with 19 bases between them. Germline V gene data show CDR1 as SGHAT and CDR2 as FQNNGV. This CDR3 has 17 amino acids. The CDR3 here is CASSLRLRGTGTYEQYF. CDR3 in DNA: TGTGCCAGCAGCTTAAGGCTCCGGGGGACGGGTACCTACGAGCAGTACTTC.

This chain uses TRBV19 with TRBJ1-2; perhaps TRBD1 as D (6 bases). V was trimmed by 5 bases and J by 0 bases, leaving 13 bases between them. From germline, CDR1 is LNHDA and CDR2 SQIVND (reference sequence). CDR3 length: 15 amino acids. CDR3 residues: CASSVGGTTNYGYTF. For the CDR3, the DNA is TGTGCCAGTAGTGTGGGTGGGACAACTAACTATGGCTACACCTTC.

The chain is built from TRBV29-1 and TRBJ2-1; 8 bases line up with TRBD2. V lost 4 bases and J lost 6; bases outside the gene matches: 11. The CDR3 has 15 residues. CDR1 is SQVTM and CDR2 is ANQGSEA in the germline V gene. This CDR3 reads CSVVPGAGVTNEQFF. CDR3 nucleotides: TGCAGCGTTGTTCCAGGAGCGGGAGTCACCAATGAGCAGTTCTTC.

The V gene is TRBV5-6, the J gene TRBJ2-7; TRBD1 matches 8 bases. Unmatched junction bases numbered 7, after V lost 4 bases and J lost 1 base. This CDR3 is built from 15 residues. The germline V gene has CDR1 SGHDT and CDR2 YYEEEE. This CDR3 is CASSRPGQASYEQYF. In DNA form, the CDR3 reads TGTGCCAGCAGCCGTCCGGGACAGGCATCCTACGAGCAGTACTTC.

The chain is built from TRBV6-6 and TRBJ2-1; the D is unclear. The CDR3 consists of 14 residues. V lost 7 bases to trimming and J lost 1 base, with 11 bases between them. Germline CDR1 MNHNY, CDR2 SVGAGI (reference sequence). CDR3 in amino acids: CASKGDGSYNEQFF. In DNA form, the CDR3 reads TGTGCCAGCAAAGGAGACGGTTCCTACAATGAGCAGTTCTTC.

A word on this clone: The missing conserved phenylalanine or tryptophan at the end of this CDR3 makes a read error likely. CDR3 amino acids: CASSQDNRAGGGGELFV. The CDR3 coding sequence is TGTGCCAGCAGCCAAGATAATCGGGCGGGAGGCGGCGGGGAGCTGTTTGTT. This rearrangement joins TRBV4-2 to TRBJ2-2; 8 bases fit TRBD2. V was clipped by 0 bases and J by 7 bases; unmatched bases: 10. The CDR3 is made up of 17 amino acids. Germline-derived CDR1 and CDR2 are LGHNA and YNFKEQ.

The chain links TRBV29-1 to TRBJ1-1; possible D gene TRBD1, 6 bases. Per germline, CDR1 SQVTM and CDR2 ANQGSEA. This CDR3 is 13 amino acids long. Trimming removed 4 bases at V and 3 bases at J, with 12 bases between. CDR3 region: CSVATDSYTEAFF. DNA for the CDR3: TGCAGCGTTGCAACGGACAGTTACACTGAAGCTTTCTTT. Complete variable domain (other parts from reference TRBV29-1 and TRBJ1-1): SAVISQKPSRDICQRGTSLTIQCQVDSQVTMMFWYRQQPGQSLTLIATANQGSEATYESGFVIDKFPISRPNLTFSTLTVSNMSPEDSSIYLCSVATDSYTEAFFGQGTRLTVV.

The rearrangement links TRBV7-9 to TRBJ2-1; 9 bases align to TRBD2. V dropped 1 base and J dropped 5; count of bases not matched to a gene: 3. The CDR3 is 15 residues long. Germline loops: CDR1 SEHNR, CDR2 FQNEAQ (reference sequence). Here the CDR3 DNA reads TGTGCCAGCAGCTTAGTGCCTAGCGGGAACAATGAGCAGTTCTTC. Encoded protein: CASSLVPSGNNEQFF.

The sample holds a few counts of this clone. This rearrangement joins TRBV5-1 to TRBJ2-7; perhaps TRBD2 as D (5 bases). Trimming took off 0 bases at V and 1 base at J, with 17 bases between the two ends. Germline V gives CDR1 SGHRS, CDR2 YFSETQ. The CDR3 totals 17 residues. The CDR3 DNA is TGCGCCAGCAGCTTGGCGTTGAGCGGAGTGGGTTCCTACGAGCAGTACTTC. It translates to CASSLALSGVGSYEQYF.

The genes are TRBV29-1 and TRBJ2-5; 11 bases align to TRBD1. The CDR3 length is 13 residues. Germline V gene sequence: CDR1 SQVTM, CDR2 ANQGSEA. J was trimmed by 4 bases and V by 4 bases; bases with no gene match: 2. The CDR3 spells CSVGDRGSETQYF. CDR3 sequence (DNA): TGCAGCGTTGGGGACAGGGGGTCAGAGACCCAGTACTTC. Supplemented by reference TRBV29-1 and TRBJ2-5, the full variable domain reads SAVISQKPSRDICQRGTSLTIQCQVDSQVTMMFWYRQQPGQSLTLIATANQGSEATYESGFVIDKFPISRPNLTFSTLTVSNMSPEDSSIYLCSVGDRGSETQYFGPGTRLLVL.

In its sample, this clone was seen a few times. J is TRBJ2-7 and V is TRBV5-6; no clear D. This CDR3 has 18 residues. Germline values: CDR1 SGHDT, CDR2 YYEEEE. V dropped 2 bases and J dropped 7 bases, with 28 bases sitting between them. The CDR3 DNA is TGTGCCAGCAGCTTCTTCAGGTCATCGTGGCAGGCGCTCGAGGAGCAGTACTTC. It specifies CASSFFRSSWQALEEQYF.

The chain carries TRBV13 and TRBJ2-3; D perhaps matches TRBD2 (6 bases). This CDR3 region has 13 residues. Between the trimmed V and J ends, which lost 5 bases and 4 bases, there was a span of 10 bases. Germline V gene data show CDR1 as PRHDT and CDR2 as FYEKMQ (reference sequence). The CDR3 sequence: CASSVGGSDTQYF. The CDR3 nucleotides read TGTGCCAGCAGCGTGGGGGGTTCAGATACGCAGTATTTT.

This clone was seen a few times. The chain links TRBV9 to TRBJ1-2, with D possibly matching TRBD1 (6 bases). CDR1 is SGDLS, CDR2 YYNGEE, per germline. The CDR3 covers 18 residues. V was trimmed by 0 bases and J by 3 bases, leaving 21 bases between them. The CDR3 is CASSVEHREGLNYYGYTF. In DNA form, the CDR3 reads TGTGCCAGCAGCGTAGAACACAGGGAGGGTTTAAATTACTATGGCTACACCTTC.

The table lists this clone with a few counts. The rearrangement links TRBV7-9 to TRBJ1-1, with no clear D. The CDR3 totals 12 residues. From germline, CDR1 is SEHNR and CDR2 FQNEAQ (reference sequence). V gave up 1 base and J gave up 10 bases, with 10 bases separating them. CDR3 nucleotides: TGTGCCAGCAGCTTAGGCGGGTTTGGAGCTTTCTTT. Its protein product is CASSLGGFGAFF.

In this sample, this clone turned up a few times. V gene TRBV6-5 combines with J gene TRBJ1-4; D is undetermined. The V gene lost 4 bases and the J gene lost 7 bases, with 7 bases spanning the gap. The CDR3 loop spans 12 amino acids. The germline CDR1 and CDR2 sequences are MNHEY and SVGAGI. CDR3: CASSFSGEKLFF. The CDR3 DNA follows: TGTGCCAGCAGTTTTTCCGGTGAAAAACTGTTTTTT.

The chain is built from TRBV5-6 and TRBJ2-6; TRBD1 matches 9 bases. The CDR3 is 16 amino acids. Germline CDR1 and CDR2: SGHDT and YYEEEE. The ends lost 4 bases at V and 2 bases at J; junction bases unmatched: 4. CDR3 sequence reads: CASSHRQGAGANVLTF. For the CDR3, the DNA is TGTGCCAGCAGCCACCGACAGGGGGCTGGGGCCAACGTCCTGACTTTC. Combining the CDR3 with reference TRBV5-6 and TRBJ2-6 gives the whole variable domain DAGVTQSPTHLIKTRGQQVTLRCSPKSGHDTVSWYQQALGQGPQFIFQYYEEEERQRGNFPDRFSGHQFPNYSSELNVNALLLGDSALYLCASSHRQGAGANVLTFGAGSRLTVL.

V and J are TRBV9 and TRBJ2-1; perhaps TRBD2 as D (6 bases). V lost 4 bases, J lost 6 bases, and 14 bases lay in between. The germline CDR1 and CDR2 sequences are SGDLS and YYNGEE. This CDR3 comprises 14 residues. DNA for the CDR3: TGTGCCAGCAGCCCCCAGACTAGGGGCAATGAGCAGTTCTTC. This translates into CASSPQTRGNEQFF.

This clone occurred a few times. This chain uses TRBV5-1 with TRBJ2-7; a weak D match, TRBD2 (6 bases). Germline-derived CDR1 and CDR2 are SGHRS and YFSETQ. This CDR3 comprises 14 residues. V was cut by 4 bases and J by 4 bases, with 15 bases left in between. CDR3 nucleotide sequence: TGCGCCAGCAGCCCCGGGACGGCGGGGTACGAGCAGTACTTC. As protein: CASSPGTAGYEQYF.

V gene TRBV6-5 combines with J gene TRBJ2-1; D gene unclear. Germline V lookup: CDR1 MNHEY, CDR2 SVGAGI. The CDR3 sequence is 14 residues long. V lost 6 bases, J lost 9 bases, and 18 bases lay in between. CDR3 nucleotide sequence: TGTGCCAGCAGCCGCGAGTTAGACTCGGGTGAGCAGTTCTTC. Its protein is CASSRELDSGEQFF.

This clone has just a few counts. The CDR3 nucleotides are TGCGCCAGCAGCCACCCCCGAGGGTATGAGCAGTTCTTC. This gives the protein CASSHPRGYEQFF. The chain recombines TRBV4-1 with TRBJ2-1; a weak D match, TRBD2 (5 bases). V dropped 3 bases and J dropped 8 bases, with 11 bases sitting between them. This CDR3 comprises 13 residues. Looked up from germline, CDR1 is MGHRA and CDR2 is YSYEKL.

This clone was counted only a few times. The chain uses TRBV29-1 and TRBJ1-2; D call uncertain. CDR1 SQVTM and CDR2 ANQGSEA come from the germline V gene. This CDR3 spans 14 amino acids. V was cut by 3 bases and J by 1 base, with 12 bases left in between. The CDR3 spells CSVEGGALNYGYTF. CDR3 DNA sequence: TGCAGCGTTGAGGGAGGCGCCCTTAACTATGGCTACACCTTC. The full variable domain, in which reference TRBV29-1 and TRBJ1-2 provide the parts outside the CDR3, is SAVISQKPSRDICQRGTSLTIQCQVDSQVTMMFWYRQQPGQSLTLIATANQGSEATYESGFVIDKFPISRPNLTFSTLTVSNMSPEDSSIYLCSVEGGALNYGYTFGSGTRLTVV.

This clone showed up just a few times. This chain uses TRBV4-1 with TRBJ2-7; a weak D match, TRBD2 (7 bases). The CDR3 has 17 residues. Germline V gene lookup returns CDR1 MGHRA and CDR2 YSYEKL. V lost 0 bases to trimming and J lost 7 bases, with 22 bases between them. CDR3 amino acids: CASSQDSVVGGPGEQYF. CDR3 in DNA: TGCGCCAGCAGCCAAGATAGCGTGGTGGGGGGGCCGGGGGAGCAGTACTTC.

This clone came up once. This rearrangement joins TRBV2 to TRBJ1-1; D is unresolved. V was trimmed by 4 bases and J by 4 bases, leaving 10 bases between them. CDR3 size: 13 residues. Germline V gene sequence: CDR1 SNHLY, CDR2 FYNNEI. CDR3 region: CASSGKGSTEAFF. The CDR3 DNA follows: TGTGCCAGCAGTGGGAAAGGGAGCACTGAAGCTTTCTTT.

The chain is built from TRBV5-4 and TRBJ2-4, with no clear D. With 1 base removed from V and 0 bases from J, the gap between germline ends came to 14 bases. Germline-derived CDR1 and CDR2 are SGHNT and YYREEE (reference sequence). The CDR3 has 17 amino acids. CDR3 DNA sequence: TGTGCCAGCAGCTTGAGTTCCGGCAGGTCAGCCAAAAACATTCAGTACTTC. Its protein product is CASSLSSGRSAKNIQYF.

This clone was detected a few times. The chain couples TRBV25-1 to TRBJ1-2, with 8 bases identical to TRBD1. V gave up 8 bases and J gave up 5 bases; unmatched junction bases: 10. The CDR3 is 14 amino acids. Germline-derived CDR1 and CDR2 are MGHDK and SYGVNS. CDR3 bases: TGTGCCAGCGAAGGGGGACAGGCCTTTTATGGCTACACCTTC. As protein: CASEGGQAFYGYTF.

The chain carries TRBV2 and TRBJ2-5; D is perhaps TRBD2 (6 bases). The CDR3 is 12 residues long. The V end lost 6 bases, the J end lost 12 bases, and 17 bases lay between the germline ends. Germline V gene data show CDR1 as SNHLY and CDR2 as FYNNEI. CDR3 amino acids: CASSLDWRVEYF. As DNA, the CDR3 is TGTGCCAGCAGCCTAGACTGGAGGGTAGAGTACTTC.

This clone was observed a few times. The rearrangement uses TRBV11-2 and TRBJ2-2, with unresolved D. Looked up from germline, CDR1 is SGHAT and CDR2 is FQNNGV. Trimming shortened V by 0 bases and J by 8 bases, and 10 bases separated the two germline ends. This CDR3 spans 14 amino acids. The CDR3 DNA is TGTGCCAGCAGCTTAGATCATGGCTGGGGGGAGCTGTTTTTT. This encodes CASSLDHGWGELFF.

This chain joins TRBV9 and TRBJ2-3; TRBD2 matches 9 bases. V dropped 1 base and J dropped 10; count of bases not matched to a gene: 10. The CDR3 extends over 15 amino acids. Germline CDR1 is SGDLS and CDR2 is YYNGEE. CDR3 sequence (DNA): TGTGCCAGCAGCGTATGGGATAGCGGGAGAGGGGCGCAGTATTTT. It codes for CASSVWDSGRGAQYF.